Shown below are 23 T cell receptor beta chains from a single sample sequenced in a study of blood T cell repertoires in COVID-19. Measured with immunoSEQ multiplex PCR; TCRdb has only the in-frame clones, and not every one. Among approximately 170,000 clones listed, 70% to 85% were seen once. Sequenced sample: peripheral blood. The receptors were gathered from a woman aged 45-65 years with acute or convalescent COVID-19.

This chain joins TRBV10-3 and TRBJ2-7; 14 bases map to TRBD2. CDR1 and CDR2 from the germline V gene are ENHRY and SYGVKD. After removal of 2 bases from V and 4 bases from J, the junction contained 7 bases not matched to a gene. CDR3 length: 17 residues. The CDR3 DNA reads TGTGCCATCAGTGAGGCGACTAGCGGGAGGGCCTTATACGAGCAGTACTTC. Translating gives CAISEATSGRALYEQYF.

The chain combines TRBV19 with TRBJ1-4, with 11 bases matching TRBD1. Germline loops: CDR1 LNHDA, CDR2 SQIVND (reference sequence). The length of the CDR3 is 15 residues. V was pared by 5 bases and J by 8 bases, with 7 bases of the junction left unmatched. Here the CDR3 reads CASSFEDRGLEKLFF. In nucleotides, the CDR3 is TGTGCCAGTAGTTTCGAGGACAGGGGGCTCGAAAAACTGTTTTTT. Combining the CDR3 with reference TRBV19 and TRBJ1-4 gives the whole variable domain DGGITQSPKYLFRKEGQNVTLSCEQNLNHDAMYWYRQDPGQGLRLIYYSQIVNDFQKGDIAEGYSVSREKKESFPLTVTSAQKNPTAFYLCASSFEDRGLEKLFFGSGTQLSVL.

J is TRBJ2-6 and V is TRBV7-2; D is undetermined. Germline lookup yields CDR1 SGHTA and CDR2 FQGNSA. There are 17 residues in the CDR3. Trimming left V 6 bases short and J 0 bases short, with 15 bases between. CDR3 loop: CASRIPGGYSGANVLTF. The CDR3 DNA follows: TGTGCCAGCAGGATCCCCGGCGGATACTCTGGGGCCAACGTCCTGACTTTC.

This chain uses TRBV19 with TRBJ1-5; 9 nucleotides agree with TRBD1. This CDR3 has 15 amino acids. Trimming cost V 6 bases and J 4 bases; bases outside gene matches: 7. The germline V gene encodes CDR1 LNHDA and CDR2 SQIVND (reference sequence). In DNA form, the CDR3 reads TGTGCCAGTAGCCCTGACAGGGGGACAAATCAGCCCCAGCATTTT. Translation gives CASSPDRGTNQPQHF.

V is TRBV19 and J is TRBJ1-2; 8 bases are a match to TRBD1. V was pared by 10 bases and J by 8 bases, with 12 bases of the junction left unmatched. CDR1 is LNHDA and CDR2 is SQIVND in the germline V gene (reference sequence). The CDR3 totals 13 residues. The CDR3 protein is CATSDRVRDGYTF. The CDR3 nucleotides read TGTGCCACCTCGGACAGGGTTCGCGACGGCTACACCTTC. Full variable domain (missing parts from reference TRBV19 and TRBJ1-2): DGGITQSPKYLFRKEGQNVTLSCEQNLNHDAMYWYRQDPGQGLRLIYYSQIVNDFQKGDIAEGYSVSREKKESFPLTVTSAQKNPTAFYLCATSDRVRDGYTFGSGTRLTVV.

This clone was counted once. The chain couples TRBV3-1 (or the pseudogene TRBV3-2) to TRBJ2-1; 13 bases line up with TRBD2. Trimming took 4 bases from V and 9 from J; bases not matched to a gene: 6. The CDR3 length is 15 residues. CDR1 LGHDT and CDR2 YNNKEL come from the germline V gene (reference sequence). DNA of the CDR3: TGTGCCAGCAGCCTTAGACTAGCGGGAGGTGGTGAGCAGTTCTTC. This gives the protein CASSLRLAGGGEQFF.

This chain connects TRBV28 to TRBJ1-1, with 7 positions matching TRBD1. CDR3 size: 14 residues. Losses at the gene ends were 2 bases for V and 5 bases for J; bases not matched to a gene: 5. Germline V CDR1 and CDR2: MDHEN, SYDVKM. The CDR3 region is CASSLGTAFTEAFF. The CDR3 DNA reads as TGTGCCAGCAGTTTAGGGACAGCTTTTACTGAAGCTTTCTTT.

The V gene is TRBV18, the J gene TRBJ1-6; TRBD1 agrees at 8 bases. The CDR3 runs 14 residues. J was trimmed by 3 bases and V by 8 bases; bases with no gene match: 3. Germline V gene data show CDR1 as KGHSH and CDR2 as LQKENI. Here the CDR3 DNA reads TGTGCCAGCACACAGGGGGTCTATAATTCACCCCTCCACTTT. It yields the protein CASTQGVYNSPLHF.

This sequence joins TRBV7-9 and TRBJ1-5; 7 nucleotides agree with TRBD1. With 5 bases clipped from V and 4 bases from J, the junction kept 5 bases outside the gene matches. CDR1 is SEHNR, CDR2 FQNEAQ, per germline (reference sequence). The CDR3 has 14 amino acids. In nucleotides, the CDR3 is TGTGCCAGCAGCCCGGGACAGCCTAATCAGCCCCAGCATTTT. Translating it yields CASSPGQPNQPQHF.

V is TRBV4-1 and J is TRBJ1-4; 7 positions match TRBD1. Germline CDR1 and CDR2: MGHRA and YSYEKL. The CDR3 is 15 amino acids. Trimming removed 0 bases from V and 4 bases from J; junction bases left unmatched: 2. CDR3 loop: CASSQDGTDNEKLFF. CDR3 nucleotides: TGCGCCAGCAGCCAAGATGGGACAGATAATGAAAAACTGTTTTTT.

In DNA, the CDR3 is TGTGCCAGCAGCCCCCCAGGACTAGCGAGCGACGGCAATGAGCAGTTCTTC. Amino acids: CASSPPGLASDGNEQFF. The chain couples TRBV11-3 to TRBJ2-1; 9 positions match TRBD2. CDR3 length: 17 residues. Germline CDR1 reads SGHNT; CDR2 reads YENEEA. V dropped 5 bases and J dropped 6; count of bases not matched to a gene: 14.

The V call is TRBV18, the J call TRBJ2-7; D is perhaps TRBD2 (6 bases). Germline lookup yields CDR1 KGHSH and CDR2 LQKENI. The CDR3 is 13 amino acids. The V end was cut by 6 bases, the J end by 0 bases, with 9 bases between. The CDR3 DNA sequence: TGTGCCAGCTCCCCCGGGAGCTCCTACGAGCAGTACTTC. Translating gives CASSPGSSYEQYF.

The rearrangement uses TRBV4-2 and TRBJ2-1, with 8 bases fitting TRBD1. Trimming removed 0 bases from V and 11 bases from J; junction bases left unmatched: 9. Germline V gene lookup returns CDR1 LGHNA and CDR2 YNFKEQ. The CDR3 spans 15 residues. The CDR3 nucleotides are TGTGCCAGCAGCCAAGATAGGGAAACAGGGGGAAAGCAGTTCTTC. Amino acid sequence: CASSQDRETGGKQFF.

This sequence joins TRBV6-5 and TRBJ2-5; 7 bases are a match to TRBD2. The J segment lost 4 bases and the V segment lost 6 bases, leaving 8 bases of the junction unmatched. There are 14 residues in the CDR3. Germline assignment: CDR1 MNHEY and CDR2 SVGAGI. CDR3 protein: CASRLAIHLETQYF. The DNA for the CDR3 is TGTGCCAGCAGACTAGCGATACATCTAGAGACCCAGTACTTC.

The gene calls are TRBV6-2 or TRBV6-3 and TRBJ2-3; D is perhaps TRBD1 (6 bases). This CDR3 is built from 17 residues. V lost 2 bases and J lost 2, with 17 bases in between. The germline V gene has CDR1 MNHEY and CDR2 SVGEGT. The CDR3 sequence is CASSYQTGLAFTDTQYF. As DNA, the CDR3 is TGTGCCAGCAGTTACCAGACAGGCCTGGCCTTCACAGATACGCAGTATTTT.

V and J are TRBV19 and TRBJ2-1; no clear D. The CDR3 runs to 12 residues. CDR1 is LNHDA, CDR2 SQIVND, per germline (reference sequence). V lost 4 bases and J 8 bases, leaving 9 bases between the germline ends. DNA for the CDR3: TGTGCCAGTAGTAACTCGAGGTATGAGCAGTTCTTC. Its translation is CASSNSRYEQFF.

CDR3 nucleotide sequence: TGTGCCAGCAGCGTAGGGGGCATCCAAGAGACCCAGTACTTC. It encodes CASSVGGIQETQYF. V usage is TRBV9 and J usage is TRBJ2-5; possible D gene TRBD1, 5 bases. Germline-derived CDR1 and CDR2 are SGDLS and YYNGEE. The CDR3 covers 14 residues. Deletions cut 0 bases from V and 1 base from J, with 7 bases between.

The chain has TRBV28 and TRBJ1-2, with a weak D call TRBD1 (5 bases). The germline CDR1 and CDR2 sequences are MDHEN and SYDVKM. This CDR3 has 14 residues. Trimming removed 5 bases from V and 3 bases from J, with 13 bases in between. The DNA for the CDR3 is TGTGCCAGCAGTATTTTTCAGGGTTACTATGGCTACACCTTC. Its protein is CASSIFQGYYGYTF.

This chain connects TRBV6-6 to TRBJ2-1; 14 positions match TRBD2. The length of the CDR3 is 16 residues. Germline V CDR1 and CDR2: MNHNY, SVGAGI (reference sequence). Unmatched junction bases numbered 3, after V lost 0 bases and J lost 8 bases. CDR3 coding DNA: TGTGCCAGCAGTTACTCCGGGACTAGCGGGGGATATGAGCAGTTCTTC. This sequence encodes CASSYSGTSGGYEQFF.

The chain has TRBV28 and TRBJ2-3; possibly TRBD1 for D (5 bases). CDR3 length: 13 residues. Germline lookup yields CDR1 MDHEN and CDR2 SYDVKM. Trimming left V 0 bases short and J 4 bases short, with 5 bases between. This CDR3 reads CASSLWGPDTQYF. For the CDR3, the DNA is TGTGCCAGCAGTTTATGGGGGCCAGATACGCAGTATTTT. The full variable domain, rest sourced from reference TRBV28 and TRBJ2-3, is DVKVTQSSRYLVKRTGEKVFLECVQDMDHENMFWYRQDPGLGLRLIYFSYDVKMKEKGDIPEGYSVSREKKERFSLILESASTNQTSMYLCASSLWGPDTQYFGPGTRLTVL.

The rearrangement uses TRBV5-4 and TRBJ2-1; no firm D call. Germline loops: CDR1 SGHNT, CDR2 YYREEE (reference sequence). The CDR3 length is 14 residues. Trimming stripped 5 bases from V and 5 bases from J, with 14 bases between. The CDR3: CASSPGRKNNEQFF. CDR3 DNA: TGTGCCAGCAGTCCTGGCAGGAAAAACAATGAGCAGTTCTTC.

The chain has TRBV9 and TRBJ2-7; 7 bases are a match to TRBD1. Trimming took 4 bases from V and 3 from J; bases not matched to a gene: 7. CDR3 length equals 14 residues. Per germline, CDR1 SGDLS and CDR2 YYNGEE. The DNA of the CDR3 is TGTGCCAGCAGCCCGACAGGGACCCTCTACGAGCAGTACTTC. Its protein product is CASSPTGTLYEQYF.

This chain links TRBV7-8 with TRBJ1-2; 7 bases fit TRBD1. This CDR3 region has 16 residues. Trimming removed 5 bases from V and 7 bases from J; junction bases left unmatched: 16. CDR1 is SGHVS, CDR2 FQNEAQ, per germline. CDR3 DNA sequence: TGTGCCAGCAGCGAAGAGACAGGGCGACTCTTTCGTGGCTACACCTTC. Translation: CASSEETGRLFRGYTF.